Below, one T cell receptor (beta chain) is given with its context. The antigen remains undetermined. This record comes from a study of cytomegalovirus exposure and HLA in healthy donors. Study-wide findings and caveats: A later look showed TCR association rates differing by HLA locus, highest for DRB1 and lowest for HLA-C.

60 Vbeta and 13 Jbeta primers were used in PCR. Sequencing used immunoSEQ multiplex PCR; TCRdb keeps in-frame clones, though not all of them. Among nearly 70,000 clones listed, 74% were seen once. This CDR3 region has 16 residues. CDR1 and CDR2 (germline): SGDLS, YYNGEE. The germline V and J ends were trimmed by 3 bases and 2 bases, with 18 bases remaining between them. This sequence originates from a woman aged 60 to 75 in good health and CMV-seropositive. The chain couples TRBV9 to TRBJ2-7, with a possible D match to TRBD1 (6 bases). What was sequenced was PBMCs. CDR3 sequence reads: CASSADLTGSPYEQYF. CDR3 coding DNA: TGTGCCAGCAGCGCCGACCTAACAGGGTCCCCCTACGAGCAGTACTTC.